Listed below are T cell receptor beta chains from one sample, sequenced in a study of shared clonotypes between healthy human individuals. Method: immunoSEQ multiplex PCR; TCRdb's copy keeps in-frame clones and lacks some. The top ten clones hold about 0.37% of a sample with 2 million to 2.5 million clones, just over 90% of them seen once. The source material was naive CD4+ T cells from PBMCs. These receptors were taken from a man between 18 and 35 years old in good health. Some clones in this sample may be carry-over from other donors' samples. The CDR3 runs from the conserved cysteine through the conserved F or W. A D gene is named only where the DNA matches it firmly. Rows give clone size only sometimes, using once, few, many, or a class for an expanded clone.

V: TRBV11-2; size: NA; D: NA; J: TRBJ2-7; CDR3: CASSLILTDSYEQYF; DNA: TGTGCCAGCAGCTTAATCTTAACTGACTCCTACGAGCAGTACTTC
V: TRBV15; size: once; D: TRBD1; J: TRBJ1-1; CDR3: CATSRPGTAEAFF; DNA: TGTGCCACCAGCAGACCAGGGACAGCTGAAGCTTTCTTT
V: TRBV7-3; size: NA; D: TRBD1; J: TRBJ2-1; CDR3: CASSFRTGGPGEQFF; DNA: TGTGCCAGCAGCTTTAGGACAGGGGGCCCTGGGGAGCAGTTCTTC
V: TRBV1; size: NA; D: NA; J: TRBJ1-2; CDR3: CTSSQDCHRGARLANYGYTF; DNA: TGCACCAGCAGCCAAGATTGTCACAGGGGCGCTCGGTTAGCTAACTATGGCTACACCTTC
V: TRBV18; size: NA; D: TRBD1; J: TRBJ1-5; CDR3: CASSSGQGNQPQHF; DNA: TGTGCCAGCTCGAGTGGACAGGGCAATCAGCCCCAGCATTTT
V: TRBV5-1; size: NA; D: TRBD2; J: TRBJ2-7; CDR3: CASSSALTSGRPASYEQYF; DNA: TGCGCCAGCAGCTCCGCCTTGACTAGCGGGAGACCGGCGTCCTACGAGCAGTACTTC
V: TRBV6-1; size: NA; D: NA; J: TRBJ2-2; CDR3: CASSEPGTGELFF; DNA: TGTGCCAGCAGTGAACCGGGAACCGGGGAGCTGTTTTTT
V: TRBV7-2; size: NA; D: TRBD1; J: TRBJ2-6; CDR3: CASSKDRPSGANVLTF; DNA: TGTGCCAGCAGCAAGGACAGGCCCTCTGGGGCCAACGTCCTGACTTTC
V: TRBV27; size: NA; D: NA; J: TRBJ2-7; CDR3: CASGPRGTVYEQYF; DNA: TGTGCCAGCGGGCCCCGGGGCACCGTCTACGAGCAGTACTTC
V: TRBV6-1; size: NA; D: TRBD1; J: TRBJ1-1; CDR3: CASSGQGEAFF; DNA: TGTGCCAGCAGTGGACAGGGGGAAGCTTTCTTT
V: TRBV10-3; size: once; D: TRBD2; J: TRBJ2-3; CDR3: CAISDPGTSGTDTQYF; DNA: TGTGCCATCAGTGACCCCGGGACTAGCGGCACAGATACGCAGTATTTT
V: TRBV18; size: NA; D: NA; J: TRBJ1-1; CDR3: CASSPGTVNTEAFF; DNA: TGTGCCAGCTCACCTGGGACGGTAAACACTGAAGCTTTCTTT
V: TRBV29-1; size: NA; D: NA; J: TRBJ1-3; CDR3: CSTYSGNTIYF; DNA: TGCAGTACTTACTCTGGAAACACCATATATTTT
V: TRBV11-3; size: NA; D: TRBD1; J: TRBJ2-2; CDR3: CASSFSGGTGELFF; DNA: TGTGCCAGCAGCTTTTCAGGGGGCACCGGGGAGCTGTTTTTT
V: TRBV25-1; size: NA; D: TRBD2; J: TRBJ2-1; CDR3: CASRLAGRGNEQFF; DNA: TGTGCCAGCAGACTAGCGGGCCGAGGGAATGAGCAGTTCTTC
V: TRBV25-1; size: NA; D: NA; J: TRBJ2-7; CDR3: CASMVGGEQYF; DNA: TGTGCCAGCATGGTAGGGGGCGAGCAGTACTTC
V: TRBV29-1; size: NA; D: NA; J: TRBJ2-7; CDR3: CSVRKDRRGSYEQYF; DNA: TGCAGCGTTAGAAAAGACAGGAGGGGCTCCTACGAGCAGTACTTC
V: TRBV6-6; size: NA; D: TRBD2; J: TRBJ2-7; CDR3: CASTKTSVYEQYF; DNA: TGTGCCAGCACTAAGACTAGCGTCTACGAGCAGTACTTC
V: TRBV2; size: NA; D: TRBD2; J: TRBJ2-1; CDR3: CASSRIGLAYDSGEQFF; DNA: TGTGCCAGCAGTCGGATTGGACTAGCGTATGACTCGGGTGAGCAGTTCTTC
V: TRBV27; size: NA; D: NA; J: TRBJ2-1; CDR3: CASSSGQGEGGEQFF; DNA: TGTGCCAGCAGTTCGGGGCAGGGCGAAGGCGGTGAGCAGTTCTTC
V: TRBV11-2; size: NA; D: NA; J: TRBJ2-2; CDR3: CASSSSTANTGELFF; DNA: TGTGCCAGCAGCTCCTCGACAGCGAACACCGGGGAGCTGTTTTTT
V: TRBV9; size: NA; D: NA; J: TRBJ2-7; CDR3: CASSVGARDLEQYF; DNA: TGTGCCAGCAGCGTAGGTGCTCGGGACTTGGAGCAGTACTTC
V: TRBV30; size: NA; D: NA; J: TRBJ1-5; CDR3: CAWSVGGAGQPQHF; DNA: TGTGCCTGGAGTGTAGGGGGGGCTGGTCAGCCCCAGCATTTT
V: TRBV18; size: NA; D: NA; J: TRBJ1-5; CDR3: CASSPTAGDQPQHF; DNA: TGTGCCAGCTCACCAACGGCAGGAGATCAGCCCCAGCATTTT
V: TRBV18; size: NA; D: TRBD1; J: TRBJ1-2; CDR3: CASSLGQASNYGYTF; DNA: TGTGCCAGCTCACTCGGACAGGCGTCGAACTATGGCTACACCTTC
V: TRBV30; size: NA; D: NA; J: TRBJ1-1; CDR3: CAWSSWTEAFF; DNA: TGTGCCTGGAGTTCATGGACTGAAGCTTTCTTT
V: TRBV7-9; size: NA; D: TRBD2; J: TRBJ2-3; CDR3: CASSLRLAGDSSTDTQYF; DNA: TGTGCCAGCAGCTTACGACTAGCGGGTGATTCTAGCACAGATACGCAGTATTTT
V: TRBV5-4; size: once; D: TRBD2; J: TRBJ2-2; CDR3: CASSLDPSGTNTGELFF; DNA: TGTGCCAGCAGCTTGGATCCTAGCGGGACAAACACCGGGGAGCTGTTTTTT
V: TRBV23-1; size: NA; D: TRBD1; J: TRBJ1-2; CDR3: CASSQCAGGRYGYTF; DNA: TGCGCCAGCAGTCAATGTGCAGGGGGCCGTTATGGCTACACCTTC
V: TRBV7-9; size: NA; D: TRBD2; J: TRBJ2-1; CDR3: CASSLELAGDMEQFF; DNA: TGTGCCAGCAGCTTAGAACTAGCGGGAGATATGGAGCAGTTCTTC
V: TRBV19; size: NA; D: TRBD2; J: TRBJ2-7; CDR3: CASSMGRAGEGEQYF; DNA: TGTGCCAGTAGTATGGGACGCGCGGGAGAGGGGGAGCAGTACTTC
V: TRBV15; size: NA; D: NA; J: TRBJ1-4; CDR3: CATSSRGTHEKLFF; DNA: TGTGCCACCAGCAGTCGGGGAACCCACGAAAAACTGTTTTTT
V: TRBV28; size: NA; D: TRBD2; J: TRBJ2-7; CDR3: CASSLLGSSGGFRYEQYF; DNA: TGTGCCAGCAGTTTATTGGGTTCGAGCGGGGGATTCCGGTACGAGCAGTACTTC
V: TRBV7-2; size: NA; D: NA; J: TRBJ1-6; CDR3: CASSWRRSPLHF; DNA: TGTGCCAGCAGTTGGCGAAGGTCACCCCTCCACTTT
V: TRBV11-1; size: NA; D: NA; J: TRBJ2-7; CDR3: CASSFLVGFYEQYF; DNA: TGTGCCAGCAGCTTTTTGGTAGGTTTCTACGAGCAGTACTTC
V: TRBV7-2; size: NA; D: NA; J: TRBJ2-5; CDR3: CASSKGLETQYF; DNA: TGTGCCAGCAGTAAGGGTCTAGAGACCCAGTACTTC
V: TRBV29-1; size: NA; D: TRBD2; J: TRBJ2-7; CDR3: CSVGVAGASGEQYF; DNA: TGCAGCGTTGGTGTGGCGGGAGCTTCCGGCGAGCAGTACTTC
V: TRBV5-1; size: NA; D: NA; J: TRBJ2-5; CDR3: CASSSSRDLGETQYF; DNA: TGCGCCAGCAGCTCGTCCCGGGACTTGGGGGAGACCCAGTACTTC
V: TRBV28; size: NA; D: NA; J: TRBJ1-5; CDR3: CASSLKGRGNQPQHF; DNA: TGTGCCAGCAGTTTGAAGGGGAGAGGCAATCAGCCCCAGCATTTT
V: TRBV4-1; size: NA; D: NA; J: TRBJ1-5; CDR3: CASSQDAYQPQHF; DNA: TGCGCCAGCAGCCAAGACGCGTATCAGCCCCAGCATTTT
V: TRBV6-1; size: NA; D: TRBD1; J: TRBJ1-1; CDR3: CASSDRTGANTEAFF; DNA: TGTGCCAGCAGTGATCGGACAGGGGCAAACACTGAAGCTTTCTTT
V: TRBV11-2; size: NA; D: NA; J: TRBJ2-1; CDR3: CASSLGEGTQFF; DNA: TGTGCCAGCAGCTTAGGAGAGGGAACGCAGTTCTTC
V: TRBV5-1; size: once; D: NA; J: TRBJ2-7; CDR3: CASSFGQGGLEQYF; DNA: TGCGCCAGCAGCTTCGGCCAGGGGGGACTCGAGCAGTACTTC
V: TRBV2; size: NA; D: TRBD2; J: TRBJ2-7; CDR3: CASSEVGTSGARQYF; DNA: TGTGCCAGCAGTGAAGTGGGGACTAGCGGGGCCCGACAGTACTTC
V: TRBV7-9; size: NA; D: TRBD2; J: TRBJ2-1; CDR3: CASSRTSGSFSYNEQFF; DNA: TGTGCCAGCAGCAGGACTAGCGGATCCTTCAGTTACAATGAGCAGTTCTTC
V: TRBV18; size: once; D: NA; J: TRBJ2-5; CDR3: CASSPNIQETQYF; DNA: TGTGCCAGCTCACCCAACATTCAAGAGACCCAGTACTTC
V: TRBV2; size: NA; D: TRBD2; J: TRBJ2-5; CDR3: CASSEARGGANQETQYF; DNA: TGTGCCAGCAGTGAGGCCCGGGGGGGGGCTAATCAAGAGACCCAGTACTTC
V: TRBV5-1; size: NA; D: NA; J: TRBJ1-4; CDR3: CASSLNVINEKLFF; DNA: TGCGCCAGCAGCTTGAACGTGATCAATGAAAAACTGTTTTTT
V: TRBV7-3; size: NA; D: NA; J: TRBJ2-3; CDR3: CASSRGGFTDTQYF; DNA: TGTGCCAGCAGCCGAGGGGGATTCACAGATACGCAGTATTTT
V: TRBV7-2; size: NA; D: NA; J: TRBJ1-5; CDR3: CASSLWEGLEQPQHF; DNA: TGTGCCAGCAGCTTATGGGAAGGGCTCGAGCAGCCCCAGCATTTT
V: TRBV5-1; size: NA; D: NA; J: TRBJ2-2; CDR3: CASSLAYGAGELFF; DNA: TGCGCCAGCAGCTTGGCCTATGGGGCCGGGGAGCTGTTTTTT